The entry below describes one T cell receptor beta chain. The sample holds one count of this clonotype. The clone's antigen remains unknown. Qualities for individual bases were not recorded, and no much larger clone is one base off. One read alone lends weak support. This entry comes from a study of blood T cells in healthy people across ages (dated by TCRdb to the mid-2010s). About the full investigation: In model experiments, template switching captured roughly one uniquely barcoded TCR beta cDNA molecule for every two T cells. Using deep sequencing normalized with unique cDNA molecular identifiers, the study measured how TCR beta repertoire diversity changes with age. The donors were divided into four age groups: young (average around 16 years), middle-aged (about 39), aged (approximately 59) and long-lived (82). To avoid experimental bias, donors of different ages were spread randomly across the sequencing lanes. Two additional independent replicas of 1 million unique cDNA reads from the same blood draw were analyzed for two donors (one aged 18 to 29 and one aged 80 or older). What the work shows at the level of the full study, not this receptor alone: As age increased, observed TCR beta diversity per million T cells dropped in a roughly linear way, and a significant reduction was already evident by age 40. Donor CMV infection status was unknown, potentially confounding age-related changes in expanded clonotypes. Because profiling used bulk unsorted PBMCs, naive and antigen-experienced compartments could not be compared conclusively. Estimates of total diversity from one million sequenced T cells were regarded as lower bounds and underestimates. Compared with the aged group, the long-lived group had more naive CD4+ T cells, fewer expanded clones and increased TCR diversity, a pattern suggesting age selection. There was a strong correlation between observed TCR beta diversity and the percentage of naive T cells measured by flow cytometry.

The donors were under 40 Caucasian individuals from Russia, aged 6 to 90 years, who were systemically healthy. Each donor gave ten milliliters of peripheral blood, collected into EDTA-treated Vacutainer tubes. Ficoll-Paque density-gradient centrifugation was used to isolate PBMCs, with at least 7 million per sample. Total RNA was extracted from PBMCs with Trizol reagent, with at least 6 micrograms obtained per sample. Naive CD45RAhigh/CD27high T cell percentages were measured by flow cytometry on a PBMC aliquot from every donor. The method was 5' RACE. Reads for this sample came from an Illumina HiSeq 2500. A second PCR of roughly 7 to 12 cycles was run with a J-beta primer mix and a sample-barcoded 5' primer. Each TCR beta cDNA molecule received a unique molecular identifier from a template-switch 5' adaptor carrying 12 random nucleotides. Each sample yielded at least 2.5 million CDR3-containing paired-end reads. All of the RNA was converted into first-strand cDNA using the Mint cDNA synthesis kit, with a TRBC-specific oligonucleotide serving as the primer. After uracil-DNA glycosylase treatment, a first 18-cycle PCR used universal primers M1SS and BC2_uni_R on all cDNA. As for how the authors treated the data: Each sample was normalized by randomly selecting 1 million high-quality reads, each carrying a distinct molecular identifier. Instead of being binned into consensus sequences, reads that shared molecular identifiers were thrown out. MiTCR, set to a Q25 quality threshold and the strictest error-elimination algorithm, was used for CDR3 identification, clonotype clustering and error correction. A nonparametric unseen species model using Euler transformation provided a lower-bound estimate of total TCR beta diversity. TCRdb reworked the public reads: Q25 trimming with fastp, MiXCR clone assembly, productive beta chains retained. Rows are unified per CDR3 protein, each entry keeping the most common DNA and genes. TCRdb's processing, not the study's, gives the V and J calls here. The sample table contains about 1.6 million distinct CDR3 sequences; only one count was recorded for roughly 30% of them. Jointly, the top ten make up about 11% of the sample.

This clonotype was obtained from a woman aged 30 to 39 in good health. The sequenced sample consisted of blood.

CDR3 sequence: CAISSGTGTYGYTF. The bases read TGTGCCATCAGTTCCGGGACAGGGACCTATGGCTACACCTTC. The sequence links TRBV10-3 to TRBJ1-2; TRBD1 agrees with 9 junctional bases. Reading the germline V gene gives CDR1 ENHRY and CDR2 SYGVKD. From V the trimming removes 5 bases and from J it removes 4 bases, while the gene matches leave 5 bases of the junction unaccounted for. The CDR3 starts with the cysteine, ends with the phenylalanine, and has 14 residues. The retained sequence is limited to the CDR3, 42 bases, with the frame set at the first base.